The 24 T cell receptor beta chains in this list originate from one sample, sequenced in a study of T cell responses to AZD1222 COVID-19 vaccine. Repertoires were generated with immunoSEQ multiplex PCR, while TCRdb's copy carries only in-frame clones and drops some. This table has some 100,000 clones, 80% to 90% appearing once. The material was peripheral blood, obtained 28 days after the second AZD1222 dose. Receptor source: an adult who received the AZD1222 COVID-19 vaccine.

The chain recombines TRBV7-2 with TRBJ2-3; D is uncertain. Trimming cost V 5 bases and J 3 bases, with 9 bases left between them. The CDR3 is 13 amino acids. Germline loops: CDR1 SGHTA, CDR2 FQGNSA. The CDR3 nucleotides read TGTGCCAGCAGCCCACGTGTGACAGATACGCAGTATTTT. It is translated as CASSPRVTDTQYF.

The chain carries TRBV4-1 and TRBJ2-2; D is ambiguous. Trimming pared 4 bases from V and 6 bases from J, leaving 12 bases between. CDR1 and CDR2 (germline): MGHRA, YSYEKL. CDR3 length: 14 amino acids. The CDR3 DNA is TGCGCCAGCAGCCCCCTCGGGCTTTCCGGGGAGCTGTTTTTT. Translation gives CASSPLGLSGELFF.

The genes are TRBV27 and TRBJ2-7; tentative D call: TRBD1 (6 bases). The germline V and J ends were trimmed by 4 bases and 3 bases, with 10 bases remaining between them. The CDR3 contains 13 residues. Germline V gene sequence: CDR1 MNHEY, CDR2 SMNVEV (reference sequence). The DNA of the CDR3 is TGTGCCAGCAGTTCCCGACAGGACTACGAGCAGTACTTC. This encodes CASSSRQDYEQYF.

The rearrangement links TRBV28 to TRBJ2-5; 7 bases match TRBD1. The CDR3 sequence is 16 residues long. The germline gives CDR1 MDHEN, CDR2 SYDVKM. V shed 6 bases and J 5 bases; nucleotides not matched to a gene: 15. CDR3 amino acids: CASSPMAGGFRETQYF. In nucleotides, the CDR3 is TGTGCCAGCAGCCCCATGGCAGGGGGTTTCAGGGAGACCCAGTACTTC.

The V gene is TRBV30, the J gene TRBJ1-2; a weak D match, TRBD1 (5 bases). Germline lookup yields CDR1 GTSNPN and CDR2 SVGIG (reference sequence). V lost 2 bases, J lost 7 bases, and 14 bases lay in between. CDR3 size: 13 residues. The CDR3 protein is CAWSRPGASGYTF. As DNA, the CDR3 is TGTGCCTGGAGTAGACCCGGGGCATCTGGCTACACCTTC.

The J gene is TRBJ2-2, the V gene TRBV5-5; D uncertain. This CDR3 is 13 amino acids long. CDR1 is SGHKS, CDR2 YYEKEE, per germline (reference sequence). V shed 0 bases and J shed 5 bases, with 5 bases lying between them. CDR3 DNA sequence: TGTGCCAGCAGCTTGGCCATAACCGGGGAGCTGTTTTTT. Residues: CASSLAITGELFF.

The chain is built from TRBV15 and TRBJ2-3; 10 bases match TRBD2. The CDR3 extends over 18 amino acids. V shed 5 bases, J shed 3 bases, and the junction held 14 bases outside the gene matches. Per the germline V gene, CDR1 is LNHNV and CDR2 is YYDKDF (reference sequence). The CDR3 nucleotides are TGTGCCACCAGCTCATCCCTGGCCAGCGGGGGGGCTACAGATACGCAGTATTTT. Its translation: CATSSSLASGGATDTQYF.

CDR3 nucleotide sequence: TGTGCCAGCGGCCACAGGGAACGCTCCTACGAGCAGTACTTC. It encodes CASGHRERSYEQYF. The chain links TRBV7-8 to TRBJ2-7; the D gene is possibly TRBD1 (6 bases). Germline CDR1 is SGHVS and CDR2 is FQNEAQ. The CDR3 is 14 residues long. Trimming took 8 bases from V and 0 from J, leaving 14 bases between them.

V usage is TRBV18 and J usage is TRBJ1-3; D gene uncertain. From germline, CDR1 is KGHSH and CDR2 LQKENI. This CDR3 is built from 14 residues. Trimming removed 0 bases from V and 9 bases from J, with 12 bases in between. The CDR3, as DNA: TGTGCCAGCTCACCACCCTCTGAGGCGGTCACCATATATTTT. Translated: CASSPPSEAVTIYF. Variable domain in full (rest from reference TRBV18 and TRBJ1-3): NAGVMQNPRHLVRRRGQEARLRCSPMKGHSHVYWYRQLPEEGLKFMVYLQKENIIDESGMPKERFSAEFPKEGPSILRIQQVVRGDSAAYFCASSPPSEAVTIYFGEGSWLTVV.

The chain has TRBV5-4 and TRBJ2-3, with D unclear. Trimming shortened V by 1 base and J by 2 bases, and 5 bases separated the two germline ends. CDR1 is SGHNT, CDR2 YYREEE, per germline (reference sequence). This CDR3 is built from 13 residues. CDR3 in DNA: TGTGCCAGCAGCTTGTGGGCCACAGATACGCAGTATTTT. As protein: CASSLWATDTQYF.

The chain is built from TRBV19 and TRBJ1-2, with D possibly TRBD1 on 5 matching bases. Germline V gene data show CDR1 as LNHDA and CDR2 as SQIVND (reference sequence). Trimming took off 6 bases at V and 7 bases at J, with 15 bases between the two ends. The CDR3 length is 13 residues. Here the CDR3 reads CASRPGPLSGYTF. DNA of the CDR3: TGTGCCAGTAGGCCGGGACCCCTTAGTGGCTACACCTTC.

The chain combines TRBV19 with TRBJ2-3; D not certain. Deletions cut 5 bases from V and 4 bases from J, with 16 bases between. Germline loops: CDR1 LNHDA, CDR2 SQIVND (reference sequence). This CDR3 has 15 residues. The chain's CDR3 is CASSPLGFYADTQYF. The CDR3 DNA sequence: TGTGCCAGTAGTCCTTTAGGGTTCTACGCAGATACGCAGTATTTT.

This sequence joins TRBV5-8 and TRBJ2-5; D gene unclear. Germline V gene data show CDR1 as SGHTS and CDR2 as YDEGEE. Trimming cost V 3 bases and J 4 bases, with 13 bases left between them. The CDR3 has 14 amino acids. As DNA, the CDR3 is TGTGCCAGCAGCTATACTTCGAGAGTAGAGACCCAGTACTTC. Its translation: CASSYTSRVETQYF.

The V call is TRBV30, the J call TRBJ1-2; D may be TRBD1 (5 bases). Trimming stripped 1 base from V and 7 bases from J, with 13 bases between. The CDR3 runs 13 residues. CDR1 is GTSNPN, CDR2 SVGIG, per germline (reference sequence). The CDR3: CAWSEQGEGGYTF. CDR3 nucleotides: TGTGCCTGGAGTGAGCAGGGTGAGGGTGGCTACACCTTC. The entire variable domain, with the rest obtained from reference TRBV30 and TRBJ1-2, is as follows: SQTIHQWPATLVQPVGSPLSLECTVEGTSNPNLYWYRQAAGRGLQLLFYSVGIGQISSEVPQNLSASRPQDRQFILSSKKLLLSDSGFYLCAWSEQGEGGYTFGSGTRLTVV.

The chain has TRBV18 and TRBJ1-1, with D tentatively TRBD1 (5 bases). Trimming cost V 6 bases and J 4 bases, with 9 bases left between them. The CDR3 loop spans 12 amino acids. Germline assignment: CDR1 KGHSH and CDR2 LQKENI. CDR3 in amino acids: CASSPGTTEAFF. The CDR3 region has the DNA TGTGCCAGCTCGCCCGGGACCACTGAAGCTTTCTTT.

The V gene is TRBV24-1, the J gene TRBJ2-1; a weak D match, TRBD1 (6 bases). Germline CDR1 and CDR2: KGHDR and SFDVKD. V was pared by 10 bases and J by 0 bases, with 12 bases between. The CDR3 is made up of 14 amino acids. Here the CDR3 reads CATSQGGSYNEQFF. As DNA, the CDR3 is TGTGCCACATCCCAAGGGGGCTCCTACAATGAGCAGTTCTTC.

This chain links TRBV4-1 with TRBJ1-2; TRBD1 agrees at 8 bases. CDR1 and CDR2 (germline): MGHRA, YSYEKL. V shed 4 bases and J 6 bases; nucleotides not matched to a gene: 4. The CDR3 consists of 13 residues. The CDR3 protein is CASSLMTGDGYTF. The CDR3 DNA is TGCGCCAGCAGCCTCATGACAGGGGATGGCTACACCTTC.

This clone has a handful of counts. V usage is TRBV21-1 and J usage is TRBJ1-4. TRBV21-1 is assigned pseudogene status. The CDR3 totals 19 residues. The CDR3 nucleotides are TGTGCCAGCAGCAATGACACGAAAGGACTAGGGGATGAGGATGAAAAACTGTTTTTT. Its protein is CASSNDTKGLGDEDEKLFF.

The gene calls are TRBV4-2 and TRBJ2-7; tentative D call: TRBD1 (5 bases). V dropped 4 bases and J dropped 5 bases, with 12 bases sitting between them. The CDR3 is 13 amino acids. Germline CDR1 reads LGHNA; CDR2 reads YNFKEQ. In nucleotides, the CDR3 is TGTGCCAGCAGCCTCAGGGTTAAGGACGAGCAGTACTTC. Protein sequence: CASSLRVKDEQYF.

V gene TRBV7-2 combines with J gene TRBJ1-2, with D perhaps TRBD1 (6 bases). The CDR3 runs to 18 residues. Germline CDR1 and CDR2: SGHTA and FQGNSA. V was clipped by 1 base and J by 4 bases, with 22 bases between them. This chain's CDR3 is CASSLGGFRSRGGYGYTF. The CDR3 DNA reads as TGTGCCAGCAGCTTAGGAGGGTTTAGGAGCAGGGGAGGCTATGGCTACACCTTC.

The genes are TRBV11-2 and TRBJ1-2; D remains ambiguous. Germline V gene data show CDR1 as SGHAT and CDR2 as FQNNGV. There are 12 residues in the CDR3. Trimming pared 3 bases from V and 3 bases from J, leaving 5 bases between. CDR3 in amino acids: CASSLADYGYTF. The CDR3 nucleotides read TGTGCCAGCAGCTTGGCGGACTATGGCTACACCTTC.

The chain has TRBV2 and TRBJ1-1; D might be TRBD1 (5 bases). CDR1 is SNHLY, CDR2 FYNNEI, per germline. CDR3 length: 15 amino acids. V shed 5 bases and J shed 2 bases, with 15 bases lying between them. The CDR3 DNA sequence: TGTGCCAGCAGTACCTCGGGGACCCCAAACACTGAAGCTTTCTTT. Translation: CASSTSGTPNTEAFF.

The chain carries TRBV19 and TRBJ2-1; D gene unclear. Germline CDR1 and CDR2: LNHDA and SQIVND (reference sequence). The CDR3 length is 14 residues. The germline V and J ends were trimmed by 7 bases and 12 bases, with 22 bases remaining between them. The CDR3 DNA sequence: TGTGCCAGTACTCAATCGGACGGCCGAACGGGGCAGTTCTTC. This sequence encodes CASTQSDGRTGQFF.

This clone was seen more than once but under ten times. This chain connects TRBV2 to TRBJ2-1; D not resolved. CDR1 and CDR2 (germline): SNHLY, FYNNEI. V was cut by 2 bases and J by 10 bases, with 15 bases left in between. The CDR3 covers 14 residues. CDR3: CASSESRRDGEQFF. The CDR3 bases are TGTGCCAGCAGTGAATCCCGTAGAGACGGGGAGCAGTTCTTC.